Below, one TCR beta chain is given with its context. What this receptor recognizes is not known. One base away there is no much larger clone; base qualities are not given. Sorted unstimulated T cells and proliferating T cells recovered from mixed lymphocyte reactions underwent TCRbeta CDR3 sequencing. Fresh whole blood from 9 to 10 HLA-typed healthy donors served as the source for isolating PBMCs. This sample is drawn from a study of siplizumab effects on memory and regulatory T cells (dated by TCRdb to about 2019). For context, the study as a whole: The effect of the anti-CD2 antibody siplizumab on alloreactive T-cell subsets was examined in allogeneic mixed lymphocyte reactions constructed from human PBMCs.

Results and caveats for the whole study, not just this receptor: Because sequences at frequencies below about 10^-5 were poorly captured, only a minor fraction of alloreactive clones could be mapped back to unstimulated subsets. The cumulative frequency of alloreactive sequences that could be traced back to unstimulated CD4+ memory T cells was significantly reduced by siplizumab. A naive or memory phenotype could not be assigned to roughly 80-97% of proliferating CD4+ or CD8+ clones. Whether proliferating Tregs from siplizumab cultures were suppressive was not functionally confirmed. Unstimulated naive T cells appeared more diverse than memory T cells, and naive cells seemed to contribute substantially to the alloresponse. Among mappable alloreactive CD4+ clones, an average Treg-derived fraction of over 60% was observed with siplizumab, compared with roughly 27% in control reactions.

The library was obtained by the immunoSEQ multiplex PCR assay. Roughly 10^5 TCR templates per sample were assayed on the deep sequencing platform. Genomic DNA extracted from sorted T cells was the material used for TCRbeta CDR3 sequencing. The authors' analysis ran thus. The R programming language was used for clonal analysis of TCRbeta CDR3 data. Alloreactive CD4+ and CD8+ clones were identified by comparing unstimulated samples to CFSE-low samples taken after the reaction. By matching sequences to the repertoires of sorted unstimulated Treg and non-Treg cells, each alloreactive CD4+ clone was assigned a regulatory or non-regulatory origin. TCRdb took this table from immuneACCESS and kept in-frame rearrangements with V and J called. Such tables lack part of the clones; where checked against another copy, unresolved V genes explain under half of the gap, and the rest is unexplained. V, J and clone size reflect that table, while D and trimming were determined from the DNA. The sample has 85,000 to 130,000 clones on record, about 91% of them singletons. The leading ten clones occupy about 2.4% of the sample.

This sequence originates from a human donor in good health. Some clones in this sample may be carry-over from other donors' samples. Sequencing was carried out using CD4+ T cells sorted from blood.

The bases are TGTGCCAGCAGCCCGCAAAGACAGGGGGTGGGTGGGGCCAACGTCCTGACTTTC. Its protein reads: CASSPQRQGVGGANVLTF. The receptor chain draws on TRBV5-4 and TRBJ2-6, with 9 junctional bases fitting TRBD1. The germline V gene (reference sequence) specifies SGHNT as CDR1 and YYREEE as CDR2. Spanning cysteine to phenylalanine, the CDR3 consists of 18 amino acids. Solely the CDR3 DNA is kept, with 54 bases framed from the first base. The germline V end is reduced by 4 bases and the J end by 3 bases; junction bases left unmatched: 11.